These 4 T cell receptor beta chains were sequenced from one sample in a study of cytomegalovirus exposure and HLA in healthy donors. It was with 60 Vbeta and 13 Jbeta primers that the PCR ran. The method was immunoSEQ multiplex PCR; TCRdb's version includes in-frame clones alone and lacks a portion of them. Of 150,000 to 200,000 clones in the sample, more than 60% were seen once. The specimen was PBMCs. The receptor set was obtained from a woman aged 60 to 75 in good health and CMV-seropositive.

This clone was found a few times. The J gene is TRBJ1-1, the V gene TRBV7-9; 7 bases fit TRBD1. With 3 bases clipped from V and 6 bases from J, the junction kept 16 bases outside the gene matches. Germline CDR1 is SEHNR and CDR2 is FQNEAQ (reference sequence). CDR3 size: 17 residues. CDR3 DNA sequence: TGTGCCAGCAGCTTGGGACAGCCCGCTTTTGGAAGTGCTGAAGCTTTCTTT. Protein: CASSLGQPAFGSAEAFF.

The chain joins TRBV6-5 to TRBJ2-3, with a tentative D call TRBD2 (5 bases). V lost 5 bases, J lost 6 bases, and 12 bases lay in between. This CDR3 is 13 amino acids long. CDR1 MNHEY and CDR2 SVGAGI come from the germline V gene. The CDR3 spells CASSQNSGDTQYF. CDR3 coding DNA: TGTGCCAGCAGTCAAAATTCGGGGGATACGCAGTATTTT.

This clone has just one count. CDR3 protein: CAWTGGSEKLFF. CDR3 DNA sequence: TGTGCCTGGACAGGGGGATCTGAAAAACTGTTTTTT. The chain employs TRBV30 and TRBJ1-4, with 7 nucleotides matching TRBD1. In germline, CDR1 is GTSNPN, CDR2 SVGIG (reference sequence). The CDR3 covers 12 residues. J lost 7 bases, V lost 4 bases, and 3 bases had no gene match.

The J gene is TRBJ1-1, the V gene TRBV7-3, with 8 bases fitting TRBD1. The CDR3 has 16 amino acids. J lost 0 bases, V lost 1 base, and 4 bases had no gene match. Germline CDR1 is SGHTA and CDR2 is FQGTGA. The CDR3 DNA follows: TGTGCCAGCAGCTTAAACCCAGGGGGCATGAACACTGAAGCTTTCTTT. Residues: CASSLNPGGMNTEAFF.